Below are 8 T cell receptor beta chains sequenced from a single sample in a study of T-cell memory formation after mild COVID-19. TCRdb passed the 5' RACE reads through MiXCR, listing each CDR3 protein once. Here the sample spans some 150,000 distinct CDR3 sequences, around 15% being singletons. The specimen sequenced was PBMCs or a T cell subset sorted from them (not recorded which). The receptor set was obtained from an adult woman who had mild COVID-19 (a few samples of this study predate the infection). Cell type and time point are not known.

This clonotype was counted only a few times. This rearrangement joins TRBV4-1 to TRBJ2-1; D possibly matches TRBD1 or TRBD2 (6 bases each). Germline CDR1 MGHRA, CDR2 YSYEKL. The CDR3 totals 14 residues. Trimming left V 4 bases short and J 9 bases short, with 16 bases between. The chain's CDR3 is CASSPSRGVGEQFF. DNA for the CDR3: TGCGCCAGCAGCCCCTCGAGGGGGGTGGGTGAGCAGTTCTTC.

The J gene is TRBJ1-3, the V gene TRBV29-1; D is ambiguous. Germline V CDR1 and CDR2: SQVTM, ANQGSEA. The CDR3 is 15 residues long. The V and J ends lost 2 bases and 0 bases respectively, with 11 bases between them. CDR3 bases: TGCAGCGTTGAAACTTGGGCCCACTCTGGAAACACCATATATTTT. Its protein product is CSVETWAHSGNTIYF.

In this sample, this clonotype turned up a few times. The J gene is TRBJ2-1, the V gene TRBV5-1; 11 nucleotides align to TRBD2. The CDR3 covers 17 residues. V lost 1 base, J lost 6 bases, and 9 bases stayed unmatched. Germline loops: CDR1 SGHRS, CDR2 YFSETQ. The CDR3 DNA sequence: TGCGCCAGCAGCTTGAGGGTGACTAGCGGGAACCCCAATGAGCAGTTCTTC. Its protein is CASSLRVTSGNPNEQFF.

The chain combines TRBV7-3 with TRBJ1-1; D gene unclear. Germline loops: CDR1 SGHTA, CDR2 FQGTGA. This CDR3 has 15 amino acids. V was trimmed by 7 bases and J by 4 bases, leaving 19 bases between them. CDR3 protein: CASKPQDGRSTEAFF. CDR3 DNA: TGTGCCAGCAAACCCCAGGACGGGCGGAGCACTGAAGCTTTCTTT.

This clonotype was detected a few times. The V and J genes are TRBV5-1 and TRBJ2-7; no clear D. Germline V CDR1 and CDR2: SGHRS, YFSETQ. The CDR3 has 15 amino acids. V lost 5 bases and J 3 bases, leaving 18 bases between the germline ends. The DNA of the CDR3 is TGCGCCAGCAGGGTTGACCCAGCGCCACTCTACGAGCAGTACTTC. Amino acids: CASRVDPAPLYEQYF.

The chain is built from TRBV28 and TRBJ2-5, with 9 bases fitting TRBD2. Looked up from germline, CDR1 is MDHEN and CDR2 is SYDVKM. This CDR3 contains 18 residues. The junction had 11 bases not matched to a gene; V was cut back by 2 bases and J by 1 base. This CDR3 is CASSLNYGAGGLQETQYF. The CDR3 region has the DNA TGTGCCAGCAGTTTAAATTACGGAGCGGGAGGACTCCAAGAGACCCAGTACTTC. The whole variable domain, filled in from reference TRBV28 and TRBJ2-5, reads DVKVTQSSRYLVKRTGEKVFLECVQDMDHENMFWYRQDPGLGLRLIYFSYDVKMKEKGDIPEGYSVSREKKERFSLILESASTNQTSMYLCASSLNYGAGGLQETQYFGPGTRLLVL.

This clonotype was detected a few times. The J gene is TRBJ2-5, the V gene TRBV12-3 or TRBV12-4; D not certain. The CDR3 contains 15 residues. Trimming removed 6 bases at V and 2 bases at J, with 16 bases between. As DNA, the CDR3 is TGTGCCAGCAGCCTTCTCAACAGCCGGCAAGAGACCCAGTACTTC. Amino acid sequence: CASSLLNSRQETQYF.

This clonotype was found many times. This chain joins TRBV4-2 and TRBJ2-1; no clear D gene. CDR1 is LGHNA and CDR2 is YNFKEQ in the germline V gene. CDR3 length equals 15 residues. V was trimmed by 1 base and J by 0 bases, leaving 7 bases between them. Written as DNA, the CDR3 is TGTGCCAGCAGCCAAGGAGCTGGCTCCTACAATGAGCAGTTCTTC. Translated: CASSQGAGSYNEQFF.